The text below deals with one T cell receptor beta chain. These data belong to a study of T-cell reconstitution after alpha-beta-depleted transplantation in children. This sample's TCRbeta library carried unique molecular identifier barcodes. TCRdb reprocessed the PCR reads via MiXCR and lists one record per CDR3 protein. Among approximately 520,000 distinct CDR3 sequences, about 30% were seen once, and the ten largest hold about 2.3%. Per germline, CDR1 SGHAT and CDR2 FQNNGV. Germline trimming cut 1 base from V and 1 base from J; bases unmatched to any gene: 11. The CDR3 spans 18 residues. The chain recombines TRBV11-2 with TRBJ2-3; 7 positions agree with TRBD1. Source: PBMCs from the stem cell graft donor, taken from the stem cell graft. The sequence was obtained from a human donor who donated a stem cell graft to a child with aplastic anemia. The CDR3 reads CASSLGPPQGWGTDTQYF. In nucleotides, the CDR3 is TGTGCCAGCAGCTTAGGCCCCCCACAGGGGTGGGGCACAGATACGCAGTATTTT.